Listed below are T cell receptor beta chains from one sample, sequenced in a study of blood T cell repertoires in COVID-19. Here immunoSEQ multiplex PCR was the method, and the copy in TCRdb shows in-frame clones only, minus some. The sample gives about 520,000 clones, approximately 85% of which show up once; approximately 3% is in the top ten. The sequenced sample consisted of peripheral blood. The receptors derive from a human donor in a cohort sampled during active COVID-19. Each CDR3 is given with its conserved first and last residue. Fields, in order: clone size, D gene, J gene, V gene, CDR3 protein, CDR3 DNA. The D gene is left open where the match is weak. Size is omitted from some rows. Given values are once, few, many or a class for expanded clones.

- TRBD2 TRBJ2-1 TRBV19 CASRDGASGFLSYNEQFF TGTGCCAGTAGAGATGGGGCTAGCGGGTTTTTGTCCTACAATGAGCAGTTCTTC
once TRBD1 TRBJ2-7 TRBV4-3 CASSQGTGGGGYEQYF TGCGCCAGCAGCCAAGGGACAGGGGGCGGGGGCTACGAGCAGTACTTC
- - TRBJ2-1 TRBV18 CASSPGPFGSVEQFF TGTGCCAGCTCACCAGGGCCATTTGGATCTGTCGAGCAGTTCTTC
- - TRBJ2-3 TRBV9 CASSPRSFGTDTQYF TGTGCCAGCAGCCCTCGGAGCTTCGGCACAGATACGCAGTATTTT
- TRBD2 TRBJ2-2 TRBV3-1/TRBV3-2 CASSQGLAGANTGELFF TGTGCCAGCAGCCAAGGGCTTGCGGGAGCGAACACCGGGGAGCTGTTTTTT
- TRBD2 TRBJ2-7 TRBV9 CASSVGSGLAYEQYF TGTGCCAGCAGCGTAGGTAGCGGGTTGGCCTACGAGCAGTACTTC
- - TRBJ1-2 TRBV14 CASSQDLGGRFQAGYTF TGTGCCAGCAGCCAAGATTTGGGGGGACGGTTTCAGGCCGGCTACACCTTC
- TRBD1 TRBJ2-6 TRBV19 CASSSTGGANVLTF TGTGCCAGTTCTTCGACAGGGGGGGCCAACGTCCTGACTTTC
- TRBD1 TRBJ2-7 TRBV4-3 CASSQDMGDRQYF TGCGCCAGCAGCCAAGATATGGGGGACAGGCAGTACTTC
- - TRBJ2-3 TRBV14 CASSRRQVADTQYF TGTGCCAGCAGCCGTCGACAGGTTGCAGATACGCAGTATTTT
- TRBD1 TRBJ2-1 TRBV11-2 CASSLDRGLDEQFF TGTGCCAGCAGCTTAGACAGGGGGCTCGATGAGCAGTTCTTC
- - TRBJ1-1 TRBV25-1 CASTASNGGMNTEAFF TGTGCCAGCACCGCCTCAAACGGGGGGATGAACACTGAAGCTTTCTTT
- TRBD2 TRBJ2-3 TRBV27 CASSSPRLAGSPDTQYF TGTGCCAGCAGTTCGCCTCGACTAGCGGGGAGCCCGGATACGCAGTATTTT
- - TRBJ2-2 TRBV15 CATSRGRQDTGELFF TGTGCCACCAGCAGAGGACGCCAGGACACCGGGGAGCTGTTTTTT
- TRBD2 TRBJ2-1 TRBV11-2 CASSLLGTGGRAREQFF TGTGCCAGCAGCTTACTAGGTACCGGCGGGAGGGCCAGGGAGCAGTTCTTC
- - TRBJ2-3 TRBV7-2 CASSFPRDSSTDTQYF TGTGCCAGCAGCTTTCCGCGGGACTCTAGCACAGATACGCAGTATTTT
- TRBD1 TRBJ1-5 TRBV24-1 CATSDPRTGHSNQPQHF TGTGCCACCAGTGACCCGAGGACAGGGCATAGCAATCAGCCCCAGCATTTT
- - TRBJ1-4 TRBV18 CASSRDENNEKVFF TGTGCCAGCTCGCGGGACGAGAACAATGAAAAAGTGTTTTTT
- - TRBJ2-1 TRBV10-3 CAINQLGPGNEQFF TGTGCCATCAACCAACTAGGACCGGGCAATGAGCAGTTCTTC